Below, 29 T cell receptor beta chains from the same sample are listed, as sequenced in a study of OX40 agonist ivuxolimab in advanced cancers. Measured with immunoSEQ multiplex PCR; TCRdb has only the in-frame clones, and not every one. The sample holds about 68,000 clones, 75% to 95% seen once. The sequences come from CD4+ or CD8+ T cells sorted from blood, collected in a trial of the OX40 agonist ivuxolimab. The receptor source for this set is an adult with an advanced solid tumor such as melanoma, head and neck, liver or kidney cancer.

The chain joins TRBV7-6 to TRBJ2-1, with D perhaps matching TRBD2 (6 bases). CDR1 is SGHVS and CDR2 is FNYEAQ in the germline V gene. Trimming left V 1 base short and J 0 bases short, with 10 bases between. The CDR3 is 16 amino acids. The CDR3 sequence is CASSLGGDYSYNEQFF. DNA for the CDR3: TGTGCCAGCAGCTTAGGCGGGGATTACTCCTACAATGAGCAGTTCTTC. Using reference TRBV7-6 and TRBJ2-1 for the parts outside the CDR3, the full variable domain is GAGVSQSPRYKVTKRGQDVALRCDPISGHVSLYWYRQALGQGPEFLTYFNYEAQQDKSGLPNDRFSAERPEGSISTLTIQRTEQRDSAMYRCASSLGGDYSYNEQFFGPGTRLTVL.

The chain is built from TRBV6-5 and TRBJ1-1; D is ambiguous. The CDR3 has 13 residues. Germline-derived CDR1 and CDR2 are MNHEY and SVGAGI. V shed 4 bases and J shed 0 bases, with 6 bases lying between them. Here the CDR3 DNA reads TGTGCCAGCAGTTCCCTTCTGAACACTGAAGCTTTCTTT. Its translation: CASSSLLNTEAFF.

This clone was recorded only once. The chain joins TRBV11-2 to TRBJ2-3; D ambiguous. CDR1 is SGHAT, CDR2 FQNNGV, per germline. V was shortened by 5 bases and J by 4 bases, with 7 bases between the two germline ends. The CDR3 sequence is 12 residues long. CDR3 sequence reads: CASSHGPDTQYF. The CDR3 region has the DNA TGTGCCAGCAGCCACGGGCCAGATACGCAGTATTTT.

The J gene is TRBJ2-7, the V gene TRBV27; either TRBD1 or TRBD2 may fit D (5 bases each). The CDR3 extends over 12 amino acids. CDR1 is MNHEY and CDR2 is SMNVEV in the germline V gene (reference sequence). V was cut by 8 bases and J by 2 bases, with 10 bases left in between. CDR3 DNA sequence: TGTGCCAGCGGGGGATTAGCCTACGAGCAGTACTTC. It specifies CASGGLAYEQYF.

The chain combines TRBV4-1 with TRBJ1-5; 7 bases map to TRBD1. The J segment lost 8 bases and the V segment lost 3 bases, leaving 10 bases of the junction unmatched. Germline V gives CDR1 MGHRA, CDR2 YSYEKL. CDR3 length equals 15 residues. The CDR3 loop reads CASSQAEGAGKPQHF. The CDR3 nucleotides read TGCGCCAGCAGCCAGGCCGAGGGGGCTGGGAAGCCCCAGCATTTT.

This clone has a single count. This rearrangement joins TRBV7-2 to TRBJ2-1; D gene ambiguous. The CDR3 contains 15 residues. CDR1 and CDR2 from the germline V gene are SGHTA and FQGNSA. Trimming left V 5 bases short and J 0 bases short, with 11 bases between. The CDR3 is CASSVAASSYNEQFF. DNA of the CDR3: TGTGCCAGCAGCGTCGCGGCTTCCTCCTACAATGAGCAGTTCTTC.

The rearrangement links TRBV29-1 to TRBJ1-1; 8 bases match TRBD1. V was clipped by 3 bases and J by 11 bases; unmatched bases: 8. This CDR3 has 12 residues. Germline V lookup: CDR1 SQVTM, CDR2 ANQGSEA. The CDR3, as DNA: TGCAGCGTTGATGGCGCGACAGGGGAGGCTTTCTTT. Amino acids: CSVDGATGEAFF.

This clone has a single count. This sequence joins TRBV6-5 and TRBJ2-2; maybe TRBD2 (6 bases). Looked up from germline, CDR1 is MNHEY and CDR2 is SVGAGI. The CDR3 contains 14 residues. Trimming took off 6 bases at V and 2 bases at J, with 10 bases between the two ends. CDR3 in DNA: TGTGCCAGCAGCCCGGGACTCAACACCGGGGAGCTGTTTTTT. This encodes CASSPGLNTGELFF.

V gene TRBV11-2 combines with J gene TRBJ2-7; 8 bases fit TRBD1. V dropped 7 bases and J dropped 4; count of bases not matched to a gene: 9. The CDR3 is 14 amino acids. In germline, CDR1 is SGHAT, CDR2 FQNNGV. This CDR3 is CASNLPGQAYEQYF. DNA for the CDR3: TGTGCCAGCAACCTACCGGGACAGGCTTACGAGCAGTACTTC.

J is TRBJ2-3 and V is TRBV6-4, with TRBD2 matching 12 bases. This CDR3 has 15 residues. J was trimmed by 4 bases and V by 2 bases; bases with no gene match: 1. Germline V gene data show CDR1 as MRHNA and CDR2 as SNTAGT. The CDR3 sequence is CASSDGTSGSDTQYF. The CDR3 DNA sequence: TGTGCCAGCAGTGACGGGACTAGCGGGTCAGATACGCAGTATTTT.

This chain connects TRBV25-1 to TRBJ2-5; TRBD1 might be the D (5 bases). Deletions cut 3 bases from V and 1 base from J, with 9 bases between. CDR3 length: 14 amino acids. Germline CDR1 reads MGHDK; CDR2 reads SYGVNS. The CDR3 DNA follows: TGTGCCAGCAGTGATACAGGTCTCCAAGAGACCCAGTACTTC. This translates into CASSDTGLQETQYF.

This rearrangement joins TRBV11-2 to TRBJ2-1; TRBD1 agrees at 7 bases. V was clipped by 4 bases and J by 1 base; unmatched bases: 4. This CDR3 spans 15 amino acids. Germline CDR1 SGHAT, CDR2 FQNNGV. The CDR3 sequence is CASSSRDSSYNEQFF. The CDR3 DNA is TGTGCCAGCAGCTCCCGGGACAGTTCCTACAATGAGCAGTTCTTC.

J is TRBJ2-4 and V is TRBV27; no firm D call. This CDR3 is 16 amino acids long. V was shortened by 10 bases and J by 7 bases, with 26 bases between the two germline ends. Germline CDR1 is MNHEY and CDR2 is SMNVEV (reference sequence). CDR3 protein: CATSDEIPKVGNIQYF. CDR3 bases: TGTGCCACCAGCGACGAGATACCGAAAGTAGGGAACATTCAGTACTTC.

V gene TRBV25-1 combines with J gene TRBJ2-7, with D hard to call. Between the trimmed V and J ends, which lost 2 bases and 7 bases, there was a span of 12 bases. This CDR3 has 13 residues. Germline CDR1 MGHDK, CDR2 SYGVNS. In DNA form, the CDR3 reads TGTGCCAGCAGTGAAATCTCTCGAGAGGAGCAGTACTTC. Its translation is CASSEISREEQYF.

J is TRBJ1-2 and V is TRBV7-9, with D hard to call. CDR1 and CDR2 from the germline V gene are SEHNR and FQNEAQ (reference sequence). V was clipped by 4 bases and J by 4 bases, with 13 bases between them. CDR3 length: 14 residues. CDR3 sequence: CASSSPRQFYGYTF. The CDR3 region has the DNA TGTGCCAGCAGCTCCCCAAGGCAATTCTATGGCTACACCTTC.

This sequence joins TRBV7-8 and TRBJ1-5; 7 nucleotides match TRBD1. The CDR3 runs 18 residues. Germline V CDR1 and CDR2: SGHVS, FQNEAQ. The V and J ends lost 0 bases and 0 bases, in that order; junction bases with no gene match: 8. The CDR3 coding sequence is TGTGCCAGCAGCTTAGCGGCAGGGGGGTTTTATAGCAATCAGCCCCAGCATTTT. Its translation: CASSLAAGGFYSNQPQHF.

The V call is TRBV7-6, the J call TRBJ2-7, with TRBD2 matching 9 bases. The CDR3 has 13 amino acids. V was clipped by 5 bases and J by 7 bases; unmatched bases: 6. Germline CDR1 SGHVS, CDR2 FNYEAQ. The CDR3 DNA sequence: TGTGCCAGCAGCGGTAGCGGGAGTTTAGAGCAGTACTTC. Translating it yields CASSGSGSLEQYF.

The V gene is TRBV18, the J gene TRBJ2-7; D assignment may be TRBD1 or TRBD2 (6 bases each). V lost 2 bases and J lost 3, with 14 bases in between. Germline lookup yields CDR1 KGHSH and CDR2 LQKENI. The CDR3 consists of 15 residues. The DNA of the CDR3 is TGTGCCAGCTCACCATTAAAACAGGGAGGCTACGAGCAGTACTTC. It specifies CASSPLKQGGYEQYF. Full variable domain (outside the CDR3, taken from reference TRBV18 and TRBJ2-7): NAGVMQNPRHLVRRRGQEARLRCSPMKGHSHVYWYRQLPEEGLKFMVYLQKENIIDESGMPKERFSAEFPKEGPSILRIQQVVRGDSAAYFCASSPLKQGGYEQYFGPGTRLTVT.

The rearrangement uses TRBV4-2 and TRBJ1-1; D gene ambiguous. The CDR3 has 16 amino acids. Deletions cut 1 base from V and 5 bases from J, with 17 bases between. The germline CDR1 and CDR2 sequences are LGHNA and YNFKEQ. CDR3 protein: CASSQAPLPTGTEAFF. CDR3 DNA: TGTGCCAGCAGCCAAGCCCCTCTACCCACCGGAACTGAAGCTTTCTTT.

V gene TRBV27 combines with J gene TRBJ2-7; perhaps TRBD2 as D (6 bases). The germline V gene has CDR1 MNHEY and CDR2 SMNVEV (reference sequence). The CDR3 runs to 13 residues. V lost 8 bases, J lost 1 base, and 12 bases lay in between. The CDR3 bases are TGTGCCAGCGGGGGACTTTCTTCCTACGAGCAGTACTTC. It yields the protein CASGGLSSYEQYF.

As regards this clone: A read error is possible here, since a much larger clone lies one base away. The chain recombines TRBV6-5 with TRBJ1-1; D unclear. This CDR3 has 14 residues. Germline V gene lookup returns CDR1 MNHEY and CDR2 SVGAGI. Trimming stripped 4 bases from V and 1 base from J, with 10 bases between. The CDR3 reads CASSWRAGNTEAFF. The CDR3, as DNA: TGTGCCAGCAGTTGGCGGGCGGGGAACACTGAAGCTTTCTTT.

The chain combines TRBV30 with TRBJ2-7; D is uncertain. Trimming took off 0 bases at V and 3 bases at J, with 9 bases between the two ends. From germline, CDR1 is GTSNPN and CDR2 SVGIG (reference sequence). The CDR3 length is 13 residues. Here the CDR3 reads CAWSVVVGYEQYF. CDR3 coding DNA: TGTGCCTGGAGTGTAGTCGTAGGCTACGAGCAGTACTTC. The variable domain in full, with the rest retrieved from reference TRBV30 and TRBJ2-7, is SQTIHQWPATLVQPVGSPLSLECTVEGTSNPNLYWYRQAAGRGLQLLFYSVGIGQISSEVPQNLSASRPQDRQFILSSKKLLLSDSGFYLCAWSVVVGYEQYFGPGTRLTVT.

The V call is TRBV19, the J call TRBJ2-7; 8 bases line up with TRBD2. The trim removed 5 bases at V and 5 bases at J, leaving 11 bases unmatched. CDR3 length: 15 residues. The germline V gene has CDR1 LNHDA and CDR2 SQIVND (reference sequence). The CDR3 DNA reads as TGTGCCAGTAGTTCTATAGCGGGGCCGGTTCACGAGCAGTACTTC. Protein product: CASSSIAGPVHEQYF.

J is TRBJ2-7 and V is TRBV25-1; D is ambiguous. The CDR3 has 13 residues. Per the germline V gene, CDR1 is MGHDK and CDR2 is SYGVNS. V lost 3 bases and J 2 bases, leaving 8 bases between the germline ends. CDR3 DNA sequence: TGTGCCAGCAGTGAGGTAACCCCCTACGAGCAGTACTTC. It codes for CASSEVTPYEQYF.

This sequence joins TRBV28 and TRBJ1-2; no firm D call. CDR3 length equals 14 residues. Germline V gives CDR1 MDHEN, CDR2 SYDVKM. The ends were cut back, 2 bases at V and 4 bases at J, with 11 bases in the middle. CDR3 sequence (DNA): TGTGCCAGCAGTTTAGAGGGAACCGGCTATGGCTACACCTTC. Its translation is CASSLEGTGYGYTF.

This clone was counted a single time. CDR3 residues: CASSPLPGNAYEQYF. For the CDR3, the DNA is TGTGCCAGTAGTCCCCTGCCGGGGAATGCCTACGAGCAGTACTTC. V is TRBV19 and J is TRBJ2-7; a weak D match, TRBD2 (5 bases). The CDR3 runs 15 residues. Germline CDR1 reads LNHDA; CDR2 reads SQIVND (reference sequence). Trimming left V 5 bases short and J 2 bases short, with 16 bases between. Looking up the rest from reference TRBV19 and TRBJ2-7 gives the full variable domain: DGGITQSPKYLFRKEGQNVTLSCEQNLNHDAMYWYRQDPGQGLRLIYYSQIVNDFQKGDIAEGYSVSREKKESFPLTVTSAQKNPTAFYLCASSPLPGNAYEQYFGPGTRLTVT.

The V and J genes are TRBV19 and TRBJ2-7, with D tentatively TRBD1 (5 bases). The V gene's germline CDR1 is LNHDA and CDR2 SQIVND (reference sequence). The CDR3 spans 15 residues. The V gene lost 5 bases and the J gene lost 5 bases, with 19 bases spanning the gap. This CDR3 reads CASSRGARRGDEQYF. The DNA for the CDR3 is TGTGCCAGTAGTCGAGGTGCTCGAAGGGGCGACGAGCAGTACTTC.

The chain links TRBV19 to TRBJ1-2; TRBD1 might be the D (6 bases). V shed 1 base and J shed 3 bases, with 12 bases lying between them. The CDR3 spans 15 residues. Germline V gives CDR1 LNHDA, CDR2 SQIVND (reference sequence). The CDR3 DNA reads as TGTGCCAGTAGTATAGCCCTGACAGGTTACTATGGCTACACCTTC. Protein: CASSIALTGYYGYTF.

There are a few counts of this clone. The rearrangement joins TRBV11-2 to TRBJ1-1; D is undetermined. Trimming left V 11 bases short and J 0 bases short, with 7 bases between. Germline V gives CDR1 SGHAT, CDR2 FQNNGV. The CDR3 is 11 amino acids. The CDR3 nucleotides read TGTGCCGAACAGTTGAACACTGAAGCTTTCTTT. Residues: CAEQLNTEAFF.